Given below is one T cell receptor beta chain in context. The V end was cut by 0 bases, the J end by 3 bases, with 12 bases between. This CDR3 has 14 amino acids. Germline V gene data show CDR1 as GTSNPN and CDR2 as SVGIG (reference sequence). The data stem from a study of blood T cell repertoires in COVID-19. As processed by the authors: Counts of nucleated cells, estimated from reference gene primer amplification, were obtained. Using immunoSEQ multiplex PCR, the repertoire was profiled, and TCRdb retains in-frame clones only, with some absent. The DNA was the basis for D and trimming; V, J and clone size are from that table. The repertoire consists of 90,000 to 130,000 clones, with around nine tenths occurring once and the leading ten covering roughly 4.9%.

This receptor was obtained from a human donor in a cohort sampled during active COVID-19. This chain joins TRBV30 and TRBJ2-7, with D perhaps TRBD2 (6 bases). The sample consisted of peripheral blood. The CDR3 DNA follows: TGTGCCTGGAGTGTACGGGGGATTCGCTACGAGCAGTACTTC. Encoded protein: CAWSVRGIRYEQYF.